Following are 8 T cell receptor beta chains from one sample sequenced in a study of Ad26.COV2.S vaccination and SARS-CoV-2 variants. Specified treatment: some 19 received Ad26.COV2.S at low or high dose, single or two shots; several received placebo; per-sample allocation not given. The samples were gathered on day 63 after the first injection of vaccine or placebo. The method was immunoSEQ multiplex PCR; TCRdb's version includes in-frame clones alone and lacks a portion of them. The sample records roughly 350,000 clones, 88% being singletons. This specimen was peripheral blood, taken in a trial of Ad26.COV2.S vaccine versus placebo. Every receptor here comes from a person between 18 and 59 years old who received the Ad26.COV2.S COVID-19 vaccine or a placebo.

The chain joins TRBV2 to TRBJ1-5; possible D gene TRBD1, 5 bases. Germline V gives CDR1 SNHLY, CDR2 FYNNEI. V dropped 6 bases and J dropped 0 bases, with 9 bases sitting between them. CDR3 length: 14 amino acids. The CDR3 DNA sequence: TGTGCCAGCAGAGTACAGGTTAGCAATCAGCCCCAGCATTTT. As protein: CASRVQVSNQPQHF.

This clone appeared a few times. The rearrangement links TRBV7-2 to TRBJ1-5; D is unclear. Germline values: CDR1 SGHTA, CDR2 FQGNSA. This CDR3 has 14 amino acids. The V end was cut by 4 bases, the J end by 1 base, with 8 bases between. This CDR3 reads CASSYGTSNQPQHF. CDR3 DNA: TGTGCCAGCAGCTACGGTACCAGCAATCAGCCCCAGCATTTT.

J is TRBJ2-1 and V is TRBV11-2; D uncertain. V was pared by 0 bases and J by 5 bases, with 11 bases between. This CDR3 is built from 15 residues. Looked up from germline, CDR1 is SGHAT and CDR2 is FQNNGV. The CDR3 coding sequence is TGTGCCAGCAGCTTAGATCACGGACCGCACAATGAGCAGTTCTTC. Translation gives CASSLDHGPHNEQFF.

This clone was observed a handful of times. The chain employs TRBV7-8 and TRBJ2-1; D call uncertain. Germline values: CDR1 SGHVS, CDR2 FQNEAQ. This CDR3 contains 13 residues. V lost 0 bases and J lost 8, with 8 bases in between. CDR3 protein: CASSLAGKDEQFF. For the CDR3, the DNA is TGTGCCAGCAGCTTAGCCGGAAAGGATGAGCAGTTCTTC.

This chain uses TRBV3-1 (or the pseudogene TRBV3-2) with TRBJ1-1, with TRBD1 as a possible D gene (5 bases). Germline V CDR1 and CDR2: LGHDT, YNNKEL (reference sequence). With 7 bases removed from V and 0 bases from J, the gap between germline ends came to 12 bases. The CDR3 is 14 amino acids. The CDR3 loop is CASTNGGMNTEAFF. The CDR3 DNA sequence: TGTGCCAGCACGAATGGGGGTATGAACACTGAAGCTTTCTTT.

This sequence joins TRBV27 and TRBJ1-6; 8 bases align to TRBD1. V lost 6 bases and J lost 2; bases outside the gene matches: 6. The CDR3 has 16 amino acids. In germline, CDR1 is MNHEY, CDR2 SMNVEV (reference sequence). This CDR3 reads CASRLTGVTYNSPLHF. The CDR3 coding sequence is TGTGCCAGCAGATTGACAGGGGTCACCTATAATTCACCCCTCCACTTT.

This rearrangement joins TRBV2 to TRBJ1-2; no firm D call. The germline V gene encodes CDR1 SNHLY and CDR2 FYNNEI. The CDR3 is made up of 15 amino acids. V was trimmed by 7 bases and J by 4 bases, leaving 19 bases between them. CDR3 nucleotide sequence: TGTGCCAGCACCCCCGATGTTGTGGGTCCCTATGGCTACACCTTC. Its translation: CASTPDVVGPYGYTF.

The chain recombines TRBV15 with TRBJ1-2; D unclear. V was trimmed by 5 bases and J by 4 bases, leaving 11 bases between them. The CDR3 extends over 13 amino acids. Looked up from germline, CDR1 is LNHNV and CDR2 is YYDKDF (reference sequence). CDR3 amino acids: CATSLYISYGYTF. In nucleotides, the CDR3 is TGTGCCACCAGCCTATACATATCCTATGGCTACACCTTC.